These 25 T cell receptor beta chains were sequenced from one sample in a study of persistence of HIV-infected CD4 T cells. The stimulus was an HIV-1 Gag 15-mer peptide pool, about 1 ug/peptide/mL. Responding CD4+ T cells were sorted by upregulation of both CD40 ligand and CD69. Their antigen targets remain unknown. The libraries were made with immunoSEQ version 4 in survey mode. Profiling relied on immunoSEQ multiplex PCR, and the TCRdb table lists in-frame clones only, not all of them. Of fewer than 35,000 clones in the sample, roughly 70% are singletons; the top ten hold more than 1.2%. The sequencing used CD4+ T cells sorted from PBMCs after approximately 20-hour stimulation, collected from a patient who received antiretroviral therapy. The receptors were gathered from an adult man with HIV who was CMV-seropositive.

J is TRBJ1-2 and V is TRBV2; 9 bases agree with TRBD1. Germline CDR1 is SNHLY and CDR2 is FYNNEI. With V trimmed by 5 bases and J by 2 bases, 15 bases remained unmatched. The CDR3 length is 18 residues. Written as DNA, the CDR3 is TGTGCCAGCAGTCCCACCCGGGACAGGGCCGCAGAAAACTATGGCTACACCTTC. Its translation: CASSPTRDRAAENYGYTF.

The CDR3 spells CASSVDRGIQPQHF. CDR3 nucleotides: TGCGCCAGCAGTGTGGACAGGGGTATCCAGCCCCAGCATTTT. This chain joins TRBV10-2 and TRBJ1-5, with 9 bases aligning to TRBD1. The CDR3 totals 14 residues. V trimming: 4 bases; J trimming: 7 bases; junction bases outside the gene matches: 5. Germline V gives CDR1 WSHSY, CDR2 SAAADI.

J is TRBJ1-1 and V is TRBV19; D unclear. The CDR3 has 11 residues. CDR1 is LNHDA, CDR2 SQIVND, per germline (reference sequence). V was clipped by 3 bases and J by 7 bases, with 6 bases between them. In DNA form, the CDR3 reads TGTGCCAGTAGTATCCAGCTTGAAGCTTTCTTT. Translation: CASSIQLEAFF.

V and J are TRBV9 and TRBJ1-2; 9 nucleotides match TRBD1. Germline-derived CDR1 and CDR2 are SGDLS and YYNGEE. V shed 2 bases, J shed 4 bases, and the junction held 6 bases outside the gene matches. The CDR3 consists of 15 residues. CDR3 coding DNA: TGTGCCAGCAGCGTTGACAGGGGGGGCGGCTATGGCTACACCTTC. It specifies CASSVDRGGGYGYTF.

This clone was found a few times. The chain couples TRBV6-6 to TRBJ1-1; tentatively, D is TRBD1 (5 bases). The CDR3 runs to 13 residues. V was trimmed by 4 bases and J by 7 bases, leaving 13 bases between them. The germline gives CDR1 MNHNY, CDR2 SVGAGI (reference sequence). This CDR3 is CASSLIRDYEAFF. The CDR3 DNA reads TGTGCCAGCAGTTTGATCAGGGATTATGAAGCTTTCTTT.

The V call is TRBV6-2 or TRBV6-3, the J call TRBJ2-7; D uncertain. Trimming pared 2 bases from V and 6 bases from J, leaving 8 bases between. The CDR3 spans 12 residues. In germline, CDR1 is MNHEY, CDR2 SVGEGT. CDR3 loop: CASSYGLGEQYF. The CDR3 bases are TGTGCCAGCAGTTACGGGCTGGGCGAGCAGTACTTC.

This chain joins TRBV5-4 and TRBJ1-4; weak D call: TRBD1 (5 bases). CDR3 size: 13 residues. Trimming took 4 bases from V and 8 from J, leaving 12 bases between them. CDR1 is SGHNT and CDR2 is YYREEE in the germline V gene (reference sequence). CDR3 DNA: TGTGCCAGCAGCGAAAGGGACGGCGAAAAACTGTTTTTT. This codes for CASSERDGEKLFF.

This clone came up once. V is TRBV6-5 and J is TRBJ2-2; 7 positions agree with TRBD1. V shed 4 bases, J shed 6 bases, and the junction held 11 bases outside the gene matches. The CDR3 sequence is 16 residues long. Germline-derived CDR1 and CDR2 are MNHEY and SVGAGI. CDR3 coding DNA: TGTGCCAGCAGTTTTACAGGGGCGACCTCCGCCGGGGAGCTGTTTTTT. Amino acid sequence: CASSFTGATSAGELFF.

As DNA, the CDR3 is TGTGCCAGCAGCCAAGAGGGGGGGTATGGCTACACCTTC. Protein: CASSQEGGYGYTF. The rearrangement links TRBV3-1 (or the pseudogene TRBV3-2) to TRBJ1-2, with D possibly being TRBD1 (5 bases). The germline CDR1 and CDR2 sequences are LGHDT and YNNKEL (reference sequence). This CDR3 comprises 13 residues. V dropped 0 bases and J dropped 5 bases, with 7 bases sitting between them.

The genes are TRBV6-6 and TRBJ1-5; D is perhaps TRBD1 (5 bases). CDR1 is MNHNY and CDR2 is SVGAGI in the germline V gene (reference sequence). Trimming took 5 bases from V and 5 from J, leaving 16 bases between them. The CDR3 runs 15 residues. CDR3 in amino acids: CASSPALGDDQPQHF. The CDR3 DNA reads TGTGCCAGCAGTCCTGCCTTGGGGGACGATCAGCCCCAGCATTTT.

The chain carries TRBV7-9 and TRBJ1-2, with D unclear. Germline V lookup: CDR1 SEHNR, CDR2 FQNEAQ (reference sequence). The CDR3 consists of 14 residues. V was cut by 5 bases and J by 8 bases, with 18 bases left in between. The DNA for the CDR3 is TGTGCCAGCAGCCTGATGACCGCTAAGTGGGGCTACACCTTC. Residues: CASSLMTAKWGYTF.

V usage is TRBV19 and J usage is TRBJ2-1, with TRBD2 matching 13 bases. Per the germline V gene, CDR1 is LNHDA and CDR2 is SQIVND (reference sequence). V lost 6 bases to trimming and J lost 0 bases; unmatched junction nucleotides: 11. This CDR3 region has 19 residues. The CDR3 nucleotides read TGTGCCAGTAGCCGACTAGCGGGGGGTTCTTTCGACTCCTACAATGAGCAGTTCTTC. The encoded protein is CASSRLAGGSFDSYNEQFF.

This clone is labeled medium-sized (0.01 to 0.1%). This rearrangement joins TRBV18 to TRBJ1-2, with 8 bases aligning to TRBD1. The V gene's germline CDR1 is KGHSH and CDR2 LQKENI. This CDR3 region has 14 residues. With V trimmed by 3 bases and J by 8 bases, 8 bases remained unmatched. This CDR3 is CASSPQGAAEGYTF. The DNA of the CDR3 is TGTGCCAGCTCACCGCAGGGGGCCGCGGAGGGCTACACCTTC.

This sequence joins TRBV5-1 and TRBJ1-2; TRBD1 matches 8 bases. V was clipped by 4 bases and J by 6 bases; unmatched bases: 8. CDR3 length equals 14 residues. Germline loops: CDR1 SGHRS, CDR2 YFSETQ. CDR3 sequence reads: CASSGMDRDNGYTF. The CDR3, as DNA: TGCGCCAGCAGCGGGATGGACAGGGACAATGGCTACACCTTC.

The V gene is TRBV18, the J gene TRBJ1-3, with unresolved D. The V end was cut by 4 bases, the J end by 1 base, with 8 bases between. The CDR3 sequence is 14 residues long. CDR1 KGHSH and CDR2 LQKENI come from the germline V gene. CDR3 bases: TGTGCCAGCTCACAGGGAAGGTCTGGAAACACCATATATTTT. Amino acids: CASSQGRSGNTIYF.

This chain joins TRBV4-1 and TRBJ2-1; maybe TRBD1 (5 bases). The V and J ends lost 6 bases and 0 bases respectively, with 12 bases between them. Germline V gene lookup returns CDR1 MGHRA and CDR2 YSYEKL. The CDR3 runs to 15 residues. The CDR3 region is CASSLDSFSYNEQFF. CDR3 nucleotides: TGCGCCAGCAGTCTCGACAGCTTCTCCTACAATGAGCAGTTCTTC.

This clone was recorded once. The chain recombines TRBV6-5 with TRBJ2-7; D may match TRBD1 or TRBD2 (5 bases each). The V and J ends lost 6 bases and 1 base respectively, with 16 bases between them. Germline V CDR1 and CDR2: MNHEY, SVGAGI. The CDR3 has 15 residues. The DNA of the CDR3 is TGTGCCAGCAGCCGACCGGGGACGGCATCCTACGAGCAGTACTTC. As protein: CASSRPGTASYEQYF.

This rearrangement joins TRBV12-3 or TRBV12-4 to TRBJ1-1, with 7 bases that match TRBD1. V was pared by 5 bases and J by 3 bases, with 3 bases of the junction left unmatched. The CDR3 sequence is 13 residues long. The DNA of the CDR3 is TGTGCCAGCAGTGCCGACAGGGACACTGAAGCTTTCTTT. It is translated as CASSADRDTEAFF.

The chain has TRBV3-1 (or the pseudogene TRBV3-2) and TRBJ1-1; possible D gene TRBD1, 6 bases. Deletions cut 4 bases from V and 4 bases from J, with 10 bases between. This CDR3 is 13 amino acids long. In germline, CDR1 is LGHDT, CDR2 YNNKEL (reference sequence). The CDR3 sequence is CASSRTASTEAFF. As DNA, the CDR3 is TGTGCCAGCAGCCGGACAGCCTCCACTGAAGCTTTCTTT.

V gene TRBV5-1 combines with J gene TRBJ1-1; D not resolved. Germline V gives CDR1 SGHRS, CDR2 YFSETQ. The CDR3 runs 13 residues. Trimming stripped 0 bases from V and 7 bases from J, with 10 bases between. CDR3 bases: TGCGCCAGCAGCTTGGCGAATCGGGGTGAAGCTTTCTTT. Amino acids: CASSLANRGEAFF.

By share, this clone counts as medium-sized. V is TRBV7-9 and J is TRBJ1-4, with D uncertain. Trimming took off 8 bases at V and 2 bases at J, with 24 bases between the two ends. The CDR3 length is 18 residues. Germline V CDR1 and CDR2: SEHNR, FQNEAQ (reference sequence). The CDR3 reads CASSGGRVGVFTNEKLFF. For the CDR3, the DNA is TGTGCCAGCTCCGGCGGGCGCGTCGGGGTTTTCACTAATGAAAAACTGTTTTTT.

The gene calls are TRBV19 and TRBJ2-1; D remains unclear. The CDR3 runs 13 residues. V gave up 6 bases and J gave up 5 bases, with 11 bases separating them. Germline CDR1 and CDR2: LNHDA and SQIVND (reference sequence). The CDR3 reads CASREAPHNEQFF. As DNA, the CDR3 is TGTGCCAGTAGGGAAGCGCCCCACAATGAGCAGTTCTTC.

The chain is built from TRBV7-6 and TRBJ1-5, with a possible D match to TRBD1 (6 bases). The V and J ends lost 1 base and 5 bases respectively, with 12 bases between them. Germline CDR1 reads SGHVS; CDR2 reads FNYEAQ. The CDR3 consists of 15 residues. The CDR3 reads CASSLGGGRDQPQHF. CDR3 DNA sequence: TGTGCCAGCAGCTTAGGAGGGGGAAGGGATCAGCCCCAGCATTTT.

The CDR3 protein is CASTIPQTGVRGYTF. The CDR3 coding sequence is TGTGCCAGTACCATCCCCCAGACAGGGGTGCGAGGCTACACCTTC. V gene TRBV19 combines with J gene TRBJ1-2; 8 bases are a match to TRBD1. CDR3 size: 15 residues. The J segment lost 8 bases and the V segment lost 7 bases, leaving 15 bases of the junction unmatched. Germline V CDR1 and CDR2: LNHDA, SQIVND (reference sequence).

This clone occurred a few times. This chain connects TRBV3-1 (or the pseudogene TRBV3-2) to TRBJ1-6; D perhaps matches TRBD1 (5 bases). The V end lost 1 base, the J end lost 6 bases, and 7 bases lay between the germline ends. This CDR3 region has 14 residues. Germline V gene lookup returns CDR1 LGHDT and CDR2 YNNKEL (reference sequence). The CDR3 reads CASSQAQGNSPLHF. The CDR3 coding sequence is TGTGCCAGCAGCCAAGCTCAGGGTAATTCACCCCTCCACTTT.